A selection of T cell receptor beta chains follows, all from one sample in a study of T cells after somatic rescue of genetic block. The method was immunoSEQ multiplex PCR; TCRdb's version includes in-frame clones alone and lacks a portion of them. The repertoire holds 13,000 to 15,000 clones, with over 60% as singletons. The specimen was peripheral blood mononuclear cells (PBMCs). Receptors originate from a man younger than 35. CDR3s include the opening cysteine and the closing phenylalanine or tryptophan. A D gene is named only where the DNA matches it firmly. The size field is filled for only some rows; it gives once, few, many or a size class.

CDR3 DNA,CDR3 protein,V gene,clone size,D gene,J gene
TGTGCCAGTAGGACAGGGAGAGCTTTCTATGGCTACACCTTC,CASRTGRAFYGYTF,TRBV11-3,few,TRBD1,TRBJ1-2
TGCGCCAGCAGCCCTACCGCCCCGGACCGGAGCTCCTACGAGCAGTACTTC,CASSPTAPDRSSYEQYF,TRBV4-1,.,.,TRBJ2-7
TGTGCCAGCAGCCAGGGCAGGAGCTCCTACGAGCAGTACTTC,CASSQGRSSYEQYF,TRBV4-2,.,.,TRBJ2-7
TGTGCCACCAGCAGAGATCCAGGGAAGGATACGCAGTATTTT,CATSRDPGKDTQYF,TRBV15,few,.,TRBJ2-3
TGTGCCAGCAGCCCCTTACCCCGGACCGTTAGCACAGATACGCAGTATTTT,CASSPLPRTVSTDTQYF,TRBV5-4,.,.,TRBJ2-3
TGTGCCATCAGTGAGACAGGGGGGGAGACCCAGTACTTC,CAISETGGETQYF,TRBV10-3,medium-sized,TRBD1,TRBJ2-5
TGTGCCAGCAGCGGGAACGGCGGAAGCTCCTACAATGAGCAGTTCTTC,CASSGNGGSSYNEQFF,TRBV9,.,.,TRBJ2-1
TGTGCCAGCAGCCCAGGGGCCGGTACTCCGTACTACGAGCAGTACTTC,CASSPGAGTPYYEQYF,TRBV9,.,.,TRBJ2-7
TGCTTCCGTGAGGGGAATCAGCGGACGTGCACCGGGGAGCTGTTTTTT,CFREGNQRTCTGELFF,TRBV23-1,few,.,TRBJ2-2
TGTGCCAGCGGCCGAGCCTCGTTCTCTAACTATGGCTACACCTTC,CASGRASFSNYGYTF,TRBV27,few,.,TRBJ1-2
TGTGCCAGCAGCCTTGGGACAGGGGCTGGCTACACCTTC,CASSLGTGAGYTF,TRBV11-2,.,TRBD1,TRBJ1-2
TGTGCCAGCAGTTACTCCTCTTATAGCAATCAGCCCCAGCATTTT,CASSYSSYSNQPQHF,TRBV6-5,.,.,TRBJ1-5
TGCGCCAGCAGCGAGGGACAGGGCATAAACCAGCCCCAGCATTTT,CASSEGQGINQPQHF,TRBV5-1,.,TRBD1,TRBJ1-5
TGTGCCAGCAGCTACAGGGACCAAGAGACCCAGTACTTC,CASSYRDQETQYF,TRBV6-6,.,.,TRBJ2-5
TGTGCCTGGACCTCTAGCGGGAGGGCTTCAGATACGCAGTATTTT,CAWTSSGRASDTQYF,TRBV30,.,TRBD2,TRBJ2-3
TGTGCCAGTAGTATCGGACAGGGCTATGGCTACACCTTC,CASSIGQGYGYTF,TRBV19,.,TRBD1,TRBJ1-2
TGTGCCAGCAGCTTTTTCGGGACAGGGGACGAGCAGTACTTC,CASSFFGTGDEQYF,TRBV5-8,.,TRBD1,TRBJ2-7
TGTGCCAGCGGATTGCGCAGGGACACTGAAGCTTTCTTT,CASGLRRDTEAFF,TRBV5-8,.,.,TRBJ1-1
TGCGCCAGCAGCTTGGTGGCAGGGGCCTACGAGCAGTACTTC,CASSLVAGAYEQYF,TRBV5-1,few,.,TRBJ2-7
TGTGCCAGCAGCAGACTCCCGGGGGTCACAGATACGCAGTATTTT,CASSRLPGVTDTQYF,TRBV9,.,.,TRBJ2-3
TGTGCCATCCGTAGATTTCAGGGCTTCAATGAGCAGTTCTTC,CAIRRFQGFNEQFF,TRBV10-3,.,.,TRBJ2-1
TGTGCCAGCAGCCTTGGACAGGGGACCGGGGAGCTGTTTTTT,CASSLGQGTGELFF,TRBV7-2,.,TRBD1,TRBJ2-2
TGTGCCAGTAGCGCAGCCGGGACAGCCTCCTACGAGCAGTACTTC,CASSAAGTASYEQYF,TRBV19,.,TRBD1,TRBJ2-7
TGTGCCAGCAGCTTAAATCCTTGGCAGGGGGCACGGGAGCAGTACTTC,CASSLNPWQGAREQYF,TRBV7-9,.,TRBD1,TRBJ2-7
TGCAGCGTTGTTGGACACGAGCAGTACTTC,CSVVGHEQYF,TRBV29-1,.,.,TRBJ2-7
TGCGCCAGCAGCTACCTCCCGGGACAGGGGGCTGGTGAGCAGTTCTTC,CASSYLPGQGAGEQFF,TRBV5-1,.,TRBD1,TRBJ2-1
TGCGCCAGCAGCTTGGCCGGGACCAATGAGCAGTTCTTC,CASSLAGTNEQFF,TRBV5-1,once,.,TRBJ2-1
TGTGCCATCAGCTCCGGTCCAGAGGGAGCAGATACGCAGTATTTT,CAISSGPEGADTQYF,TRBV10-3,.,.,TRBJ2-3
TGTGCCAGCTCACCGTCAAGGGGAGAGGATACGGCGACGGGGCAGTACTTC,CASSPSRGEDTATGQYF,TRBV18,.,.,TRBJ2-7
TGTGCCAGCAGTCCCCCCGGTTGGGGGCCCCAGCATTTT,CASSPPGWGPQHF,TRBV6-5,.,.,TRBJ1-5
TGTGCCAGCTCACGGGAACTGGGGATCCAAGAGACCCAGTACTTC,CASSRELGIQETQYF,TRBV18,.,.,TRBJ2-5
TGTGCCAGCAGCTTCCTCCGGGGCCCTGGAGGCACTGAAGCTTTCTTT,CASSFLRGPGGTEAFF,TRBV7-3,.,.,TRBJ1-1
TGTGCCAGCAGCTTGGAAAGGCGGTCCCTTACAGATACGCAGTATTTT,CASSLERRSLTDTQYF,TRBV5-4,.,.,TRBJ2-3
TGTGCCAGCTCACCAAACAGGGGTTCCCCCCGAGCGGGCTTCACAGATACGCAGTATTTT,CASSPNRGSPRAGFTDTQYF,TRBV18,.,.,TRBJ2-3
TGTGCCACCAGCAGCCCGACAGGGGGACCCACAGATACGCAGTATTTT,CATSSPTGGPTDTQYF,TRBV15,.,TRBD1,TRBJ2-3
TGCGCCAGCAGCCAAGGGGGGTATAGCAATCAGCCCCAGCATTTT,CASSQGGYSNQPQHF,TRBV4-1,.,.,TRBJ1-5
TGTGCCAGCAGTTACTCGCTACAGGGTGAAGGCTACACCTTC,CASSYSLQGEGYTF,TRBV6-5,.,.,TRBJ1-2
TGTGCCAGCAGTTACGCCGGGACAGGGGCCTACGAGCAGTACTTC,CASSYAGTGAYEQYF,TRBV6-6,.,TRBD1,TRBJ2-7
TGTGCCAGCAGCTCTAGGGGGGGGCTCACTTTCTTT,CASSSRGGLTFF,TRBV7-2,.,.,TRBJ1-1
TGTGCCAGCAGGACGGGACTAGCTACCAGCGAGCAGTACTTC,CASRTGLATSEQYF,TRBV6-5,.,TRBD2,TRBJ2-7
TGTGCCAGCAGCCAGGGACACCTCATGGGCTACACCTTC,CASSQGHLMGYTF,TRBV7-9,.,.,TRBJ1-2
TGTGCCAGCAGCTTATCCGGAAACACCATATATTTT,CASSLSGNTIYF,TRBV7-9,.,.,TRBJ1-3
TGTGCCAGCACCCAAAGGGTCCCCGGGGAGACCCAGTACTTC,CASTQRVPGETQYF,TRBV28,.,.,TRBJ2-5
TGTGCCAGCAGCTTCTGGAGCACCGGGGAGCTGTTTTTT,CASSFWSTGELFF,TRBV5-4,few,.,TRBJ2-2
TGTGCCAGCAGTTACTCACAGGGTGCCTTTGAGGGCTACACCTTC,CASSYSQGAFEGYTF,TRBV6-5,.,.,TRBJ1-2
TGCGCCAGCATCGATGTGGGGGTGGCCCCCTACGAGCAGTACTTC,CASIDVGVAPYEQYF,TRBV10-2,.,.,TRBJ2-7
TGTGCCAGCAGCCAAGAATTGGACAGGCACCTGTTTTTT,CASSQELDRHLFF,TRBV4-2,.,TRBD1,TRBJ1-4
TGTGCCAGCAGCTTCTACACAGATACGCAGTATTTT,CASSFYTDTQYF,TRBV7-2,.,.,TRBJ2-3
TGTGCCAGCAGTGACCCGGGGGACGTATTGAGCAATCAGCCCCAGCATTTT,CASSDPGDVLSNQPQHF,TRBV6-1,.,.,TRBJ1-5
TGTGCCTGGAGCTGGGACAGGGTTTACGAGCAGTACTTC,CAWSWDRVYEQYF,TRBV30,.,TRBD1,TRBJ2-7
TGTGCCAGTAGCCTTACCCGCAAGAATGAAAAACTGTTTTTT,CASSLTRKNEKLFF,TRBV19,.,.,TRBJ1-4
TGTGCCAGCAGTTCGCCCGGGACGAGGTGGAACACTGAAGCTTTCTTT,CASSSPGTRWNTEAFF,TRBV28,.,.,TRBJ1-1
TGTGCCAGCAGTTTAGCGCCCCCACTAGCGGGAGTTTTCACAGATACGCAGTATTTT,CASSLAPPLAGVFTDTQYF,TRBV28,once,TRBD2,TRBJ2-3
TGCGCCAGCAGCTTGGGAGGGGCAGGTTACCCCGCAACTAATGAAAAACTGTTTTTT,CASSLGGAGYPATNEKLFF,TRBV5-1,.,.,TRBJ1-4
TGTGCCAGCAGCCAAGGGCTAGGGGGTATGAATGAGCAGTTCTTC,CASSQGLGGMNEQFF,TRBV4-2,.,.,TRBJ2-1